The 23 T cell receptor beta chains below all came from one sample that was sequenced in a study of immune characterization of retroperitoneal liposarcoma. TCRdb redid the calling of the PCR reads with MiXCR, one entry per CDR3 protein. Here the sample spans 15,000 or so distinct CDR3 sequences, over 45% being singletons. The material sequenced was tumor tissue. Receptors originate from a female donor with retroperitoneal liposarcoma.

Concerning this clonotype itself: One end of the junction is discordant with germline, which a read error may explain. The J gene is TRBJ2-3, the V gene TRBV6-1; D ambiguous. Germline CDR1 reads MNHNS; CDR2 reads SASEGT. This CDR3 region has 13 residues. The chain's CDR3 is CASSFSTYNEQFF. In DNA, the CDR3 is TGTGCCAGCAGTTTCTCAACCTACAATGAGCAGTTCTTT.

As DNA, the CDR3 is TGCGCCAGCAGCCACCCGGGCGCAGATACGCAGTATTTT. As protein: CASSHPGADTQYF. The V gene is TRBV4-1, the J gene TRBJ2-3; D is uncertain. Germline V lookup: CDR1 MGHRA, CDR2 YSYEKL. The V and J ends lost 3 bases and 4 bases respectively, with 8 bases between them. The CDR3 is 13 residues long.

The DNA of the CDR3 is TGTGCCAGCAGTTACTCGGTGGACACTGAAGCTTTCTTT. The encoded protein is CASSYSVDTEAFF. The gene calls are TRBV6-2 or TRBV6-3 and TRBJ1-1; D gene unclear. This CDR3 contains 13 residues. V was pared by 0 bases and J by 3 bases, with 5 bases between. Per the germline V gene, CDR1 is MNHEY and CDR2 is SVGEGT.

The chain links TRBV6-1 to TRBJ2-2; a weak D match, TRBD2 (6 bases). Germline lookup yields CDR1 MNHNS and CDR2 SASEGT. The CDR3 totals 14 residues. V was pared by 6 bases and J by 7 bases, with 15 bases between. The CDR3: CASRGRDWGGELFF. The CDR3 DNA is TGTGCCAGCAGAGGACGGGACTGGGGCGGGGAGCTGTTTTTT.

The chain has TRBV27 and TRBJ2-3, with TRBD1 matching over 10 bases. Per the germline V gene, CDR1 is MNHEY and CDR2 is SMNVEV (reference sequence). Germline trimming cut 4 bases from V and 4 bases from J; bases unmatched to any gene: 8. This CDR3 region has 16 residues. As DNA, the CDR3 is TGTGCCAGCAGTTCAACGGGACAGGGGTTTCCAGATACGCAGTATTTT. It codes for CASSSTGQGFPDTQYF.

This clonotype is classed as medium-sized. The V gene is TRBV7-2, the J gene TRBJ2-3, with unresolved D. V gave up 5 bases and J gave up 3 bases, with 9 bases separating them. The CDR3 sequence is 13 residues long. Germline V lookup: CDR1 SGHTA, CDR2 FQGNSA. The CDR3 DNA follows: TGTGCCAGCAGCCTCAGACAAACAGATACGCAGTATTTT. It codes for CASSLRQTDTQYF.

This chain links TRBV6-1 with TRBJ2-1, with 8 bases aligning to TRBD2. Germline loops: CDR1 MNHNS, CDR2 SASEGT. The CDR3 is 16 residues long. The V gene end was trimmed by 6 bases and the J gene end by 8 bases; junction bases not matched to a gene: 15. The CDR3 sequence: CASSPQVTGGVDEQFF. CDR3 sequence (DNA): TGTGCCAGCAGCCCCCAGGTGACGGGAGGGGTAGATGAGCAGTTCTTC.

Details on this clonotype: A single base separates this from a much larger clone, so it may be a read error. The CDR3 end shows no conserved phenylalanine or tryptophan, and so a read error is likely. The chain's CDR3 is CASSIRQSDTQYL. In DNA, the CDR3 is TGTGCCAGCAGTATCCGACAGTCAGATACGCAGTATTTG. The genes are TRBV6-1 and TRBJ2-3; D might be TRBD1 (5 bases). Between the trimmed V and J ends, which lost 5 bases and 4 bases, there was a span of 10 bases. Germline V gives CDR1 MNHNS, CDR2 SASEGT. This CDR3 comprises 13 residues.

This clonotype was recorded a few times. J is TRBJ2-1 and V is TRBV6-1, with unresolved D. The J call may be wrong; the DNA end is better matched by TRBJ2-7. From germline, CDR1 is MNHNS and CDR2 SASEGT. There are 14 residues in the CDR3. CDR3 nucleotide sequence: TGTGCCAGCAGTTCCCATGGAGTCTCCTACGAGCAGTACTTC. It encodes CASSSHGVSYEQYF.

The gene calls are TRBV6-1 and TRBJ2-1, with TRBD2 matching over 10 bases. Germline CDR1 MNHNS, CDR2 SASEGT. This CDR3 is 15 amino acids long. V was clipped by 5 bases and J by 7 bases; unmatched bases: 8. DNA of the CDR3: TGTGCCAGCAGTAGCGGGGGGGCCTCCTTGAATGAGCAGTTCTTC. Translation: CASSSGGASLNEQFF.

This clonotype was found once. The rearrangement links TRBV6-1 to TRBJ2-1; 15 nucleotides align to TRBD2. There are 17 residues in the CDR3. After removal of 9 bases from V and 5 bases from J, the junction contained 11 bases not matched to a gene. Per the germline V gene, CDR1 is MNHNS and CDR2 is SASEGT. The CDR3 reads CASGRTSGRAGHNEQFF. The CDR3 bases are TGTGCCAGTGGGAGGACTAGCGGGAGGGCTGGTCACAATGAGCAGTTCTTC.

The genes are TRBV27 and TRBJ2-1, with D perhaps TRBD1 or TRBD2 (5 bases each). The germline CDR1 and CDR2 sequences are MNHEY and SMNVEV (reference sequence). The V end lost 6 bases, the J end lost 3 bases, and 15 bases lay between the germline ends. The CDR3 consists of 15 residues. In DNA form, the CDR3 reads TGTGCCAGCAGGACCTTTGAGGGGCTCTACAATGAGCAGTTCTTC. The encoded protein is CASRTFEGLYNEQFF.

This clonotype has a single count. The chain combines TRBV27 with TRBJ2-1, with a weak D call TRBD1 (5 bases). The J call is doubtful: the DNA matches TRBJ2-7 better. Germline-derived CDR1 and CDR2 are MNHEY and SMNVEV (reference sequence). The CDR3 contains 13 residues. The CDR3 nucleotides read TGTGCCAGCAGTTTCTCGGACAAGTACGAGCAGTACTTC. The encoded protein is CASSFSDKYEQYF.

This rearrangement joins TRBV6-2 or TRBV6-3 to TRBJ2-1; D is unclear. The length of the CDR3 is 16 residues. CDR1 is MNHEY, CDR2 SVGEGT, per germline. Trimming took 4 bases from V and 0 from J, leaving 13 bases between them. For the CDR3, the DNA is TGTGCCAGCAGTTCCGCCGGGCTGAGCTCCTACAATGAGCAGTTCTTC. The encoded protein is CASSSAGLSSYNEQFF.

The chain is built from TRBV6-1 and TRBJ1-5; D uncertain. The CDR3 covers 12 residues. CDR1 and CDR2 (germline): MNHNS, SASEGT. V lost 7 bases, J lost 3 bases, and 7 bases lay in between. CDR3 bases: TGTGCCAGCACTGCCTTCAATCAGCCCCAGCATTTT. Protein: CASTAFNQPQHF.

By frequency in the sample, this clonotype is medium-sized. The chain employs TRBV6-1 and TRBJ2-6, with unresolved D. This CDR3 contains 14 residues. Germline CDR1 MNHNS, CDR2 SASEGT. The V gene lost 7 bases and the J gene lost 0 bases, with 7 bases spanning the gap. The CDR3 DNA is TGTGCCAGCAAGCAGACCTCTGGGGCCAACGTCCTGACTTTC. Amino acids: CASKQTSGANVLTF.

V gene TRBV14 combines with J gene TRBJ1-6; no firm D call. Trimming removed 1 base from V and 12 bases from J, with 16 bases in between. The CDR3 totals 15 residues. In germline, CDR1 is SGHDN, CDR2 FVKESK. In nucleotides, the CDR3 is TGTGCCAGCAGCCAAGTGGTCGGACCGCCGGGACCCCTCCACTTT. Translation: CASSQVVGPPGPLHF.

CDR3 DNA sequence: TGTGCCAGCAGCTTGGAGGGAGGGATCACTGAAGCTTTCTTT. Its protein product is CASSLEGGITEAFF. The J gene is TRBJ1-1, the V gene TRBV12-3 or TRBV12-4; D is uncertain. The germline V and J ends were trimmed by 6 bases and 4 bases, with 15 bases remaining between them. The CDR3 runs 14 residues.

This clonotype showed up just a few times. V gene TRBV6-1 combines with J gene TRBJ2-1; 8 bases are a match to TRBD2. The J call may not be correct, given that the DNA end is closer to TRBJ2-7. This CDR3 is 15 amino acids long. Germline values: CDR1 MNHNS, CDR2 SASEGT. The CDR3 DNA reads TGTGCCAGCAGTCGCGGGGGGAGCTCCTACAATGAGCAGTACTTC. Protein: CASSRGGSSYNEQYF.

The V gene is TRBV12-3 or TRBV12-4, the J gene TRBJ2-1; 7 bases agree with TRBD2. Trimming at V came to 9 bases and at J to 13 bases, leaving 15 bases not matched to a gene. CDR3 length: 13 residues. CDR3 in DNA: TGTGCCAGTCTCCCCGGGGGGACGGGGACCCAGTTCTTC. It translates to CASLPGGTGTQFF.

This rearrangement joins TRBV7-2 to TRBJ2-4, with D possibly TRBD1 on 5 matching bases. V gave up 5 bases and J gave up 15 bases, with 20 bases separating them. The CDR3 totals 13 residues. Germline CDR1 and CDR2: SGHTA and FQGNSA. The CDR3, as DNA: TGTGCCAGCAGCCCCCGGACACTCTCCGAGCTGTACTTC. It translates to CASSPRTLSELYF.

This chain uses TRBV5-6 with TRBJ2-1; TRBD1 agrees at 7 bases. CDR3 length: 15 residues. The junction had 6 bases not matched to a gene; V was cut back by 4 bases and J by 2 bases. Germline-derived CDR1 and CDR2 are SGHDT and YYEEEE. CDR3 DNA sequence: TGTGCCAGCAGCCTCGGGGACAGAGCCTACAATGAGCAGTTCTTC. It specifies CASSLGDRAYNEQFF.

Within the sample, this clonotype is medium-sized. The chain combines TRBV11-1 with TRBJ2-1; D might be TRBD2 (5 bases). The DNA matches TRBJ2-7 better at its end, which makes the J call doubtful. The CDR3 covers 15 residues. Germline CDR1 is SGHAT and CDR2 is FQDESV (reference sequence). The CDR3 bases are TGTGCCAGCAGCTTACGGGGATTCCAACGGAATGAGCAGTACTTC. Protein sequence: CASSLRGFQRNEQYF.